The source of this T cell receptor beta chain is a study of control samples from healthy donors and cancer patients. The germline gives CDR1 SGHRS, CDR2 YFSETQ. CDR3 length: 15 amino acids. The germline V and J ends were trimmed by 3 bases and 0 bases, with 11 bases remaining between them. The method was immunoSEQ multiplex PCR; TCRdb's version includes in-frame clones alone and lacks a portion of them. The sample includes roughly 130,000 clones, more than 80% of them seen just once. The receptor's source is a man aged 18 to 29 in good health. Sequences were obtained from blood. The gene calls are TRBV5-1 and TRBJ2-3, with D possibly TRBD1 on 5 matching bases. Written as DNA, the CDR3 is TGCGCCAGCAGCTCCAATCGACAGAGCACAGATACGCAGTATTTT. Its translation: CASSSNRQSTDTQYF.